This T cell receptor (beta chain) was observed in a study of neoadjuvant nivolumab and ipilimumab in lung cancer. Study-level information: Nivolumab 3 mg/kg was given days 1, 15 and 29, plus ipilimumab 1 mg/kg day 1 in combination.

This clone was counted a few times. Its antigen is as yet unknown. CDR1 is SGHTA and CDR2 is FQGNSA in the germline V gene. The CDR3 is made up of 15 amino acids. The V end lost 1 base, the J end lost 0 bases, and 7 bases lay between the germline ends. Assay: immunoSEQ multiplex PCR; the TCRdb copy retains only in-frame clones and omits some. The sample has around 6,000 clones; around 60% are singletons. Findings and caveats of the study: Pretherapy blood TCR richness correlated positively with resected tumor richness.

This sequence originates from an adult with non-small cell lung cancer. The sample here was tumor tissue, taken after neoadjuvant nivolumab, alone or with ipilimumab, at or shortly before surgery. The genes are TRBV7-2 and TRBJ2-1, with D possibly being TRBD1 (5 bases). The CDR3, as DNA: TGTGCCAGCAGCTTAGACAGGAGCTCCTACAATGAGCAGTTCTTC. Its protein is CASSLDRSSYNEQFF.